Below, 10 T cell receptor beta chains from the same sample are listed, as sequenced in a study of shared clonotypes between healthy human individuals. Sequencing was performed with immunoSEQ multiplex PCR; in TCRdb, only in-frame clones are kept and a portion is missing. The table records 640,000 or so clones, about two thirds of them present only once. Sequenced input: memory CD4+ T cells sorted from blood. Subset specified: CD45RA-negative fraction. These receptors all come from a woman aged 30 to 39 in good health.

Remarks on this clone: At the DNA level, this CDR3 is encoded by other sequences in the same sample as well. V usage is TRBV6-1 and J usage is TRBJ1-3; no reliable D call. V shed 7 bases and J shed 0 bases, with 4 bases lying between them. This CDR3 has 12 amino acids. Germline V gene sequence: CDR1 MNHNS, CDR2 SASEGT. The CDR3 sequence is CASTSSGNTIYF. The CDR3 bases are TGTGCCAGCACGAGCTCTGGAAACACCATATATTTT.

CDR3 in amino acids: CASTPGDYQPTEFF. Written as DNA, the CDR3 is TGCGCCAGCACTCCGGGGGACTACCAACCCACGGAGTTCTTC. The chain links TRBV10-2 to TRBJ2-1; TRBD2 matches 7 bases. There are 14 residues in the CDR3. V lost 7 bases to trimming and J lost 14 bases; unmatched junction nucleotides: 17. Germline-derived CDR1 and CDR2 are WSHSY and SAAADI.

The chain carries TRBV29-1 and TRBJ2-7, with D perhaps given as TRBD1 or TRBD2 (5 bases each). The germline CDR1 and CDR2 sequences are SQVTM and ANQGSEA. This CDR3 region has 15 residues. Trimming took 2 bases from V and 7 from J, leaving 21 bases between them. In DNA, the CDR3 is TGCAGCGTTGAACAGGGACCGTCGAGAAATGGAGAGCAGTACTTC. It encodes CSVEQGPSRNGEQYF.

J is TRBJ2-7 and V is TRBV11-2; no definite D call. Trimming pared 2 bases from V and 7 bases from J, leaving 12 bases between. This CDR3 is built from 13 residues. Germline V gene sequence: CDR1 SGHAT, CDR2 FQNNGV. CDR3 bases: TGTGCCAGCAGCTTAATGAACGGTCCTGAGCAGTACTTC. Protein: CASSLMNGPEQYF.

The chain has TRBV4-1 and TRBJ2-5; unclear D gene. Germline V CDR1 and CDR2: MGHRA, YSYEKL. This CDR3 comprises 14 residues. V dropped 1 base and J dropped 6 bases, with 12 bases sitting between them. CDR3 sequence: CASSQVVGVKTQYF. The CDR3, as DNA: TGCGCCAGCAGCCAAGTCGTTGGGGTAAAGACCCAGTACTTC.

This clone was detected a few times. The rearrangement links TRBV10-2 to TRBJ2-5; D unclear. From germline, CDR1 is WSHSY and CDR2 SAAADI. The CDR3 is 14 amino acids. V was shortened by 6 bases and J by 5 bases, with 16 bases between the two germline ends. CDR3: CASSLGMSMETQYF. CDR3 in DNA: TGCGCCAGCAGCCTAGGGATGTCCATGGAGACCCAGTACTTC.

The rearrangement uses TRBV10-3 and TRBJ2-7; D might be TRBD2 (8 bases). The ends were cut back, 4 bases at V and 7 bases at J, with 14 bases in the middle. This CDR3 comprises 13 residues. Germline lookup yields CDR1 ENHRY and CDR2 SYGVKD. For the CDR3, the DNA is TGTGCCATCAGTGTGATAGCGGGACAGGAGCAGTACTTC. Protein product: CAISVIAGQEQYF.

The rearrangement uses TRBV5-1 and TRBJ1-1; D remains unclear. CDR1 and CDR2 (germline): SGHRS, YFSETQ. This CDR3 has 15 residues. Between the trimmed V and J ends, which lost 0 bases and 1 base, there was a span of 10 bases. The CDR3 is CASSLGTAENTEAFF. In DNA form, the CDR3 reads TGCGCCAGCAGCTTGGGGACGGCTGAGAACACTGAAGCTTTCTTT.

This clone is a singleton in its sample. The chain has TRBV10-2 and TRBJ2-3, with TRBD2 matching over 11 bases. The CDR3 has 15 residues. V shed 6 bases, J shed 5 bases, and the junction held 7 bases outside the gene matches. The germline gives CDR1 WSHSY, CDR2 SAAADI. CDR3 sequence reads: CASRETSGIGDTQYF. The CDR3 coding sequence is TGCGCCAGCAGAGAGACTAGCGGGATCGGAGATACGCAGTATTTT.

This rearrangement joins TRBV5-1 to TRBJ2-3, with TRBD2 matching 9 bases. The V gene's germline CDR1 is SGHRS and CDR2 YFSETQ. The CDR3 spans 16 residues. Unmatched junction bases numbered 10, after V lost 4 bases and J lost 4 bases. CDR3 bases: TGCGCCAGCAGCCAGCCGGGCGGGAGGGGCTCAGATACGCAGTATTTT. Its protein is CASSQPGGRGSDTQYF. Filled out from reference TRBV5-1 and TRBJ2-3, the complete variable domain reads KAGVTQTPRYLIKTRGQQVTLSCSPISGHRSVSWYQQTPGQGLQFLFEYFSETQRNKGNFPGRFSGRQFSNSRSEMNVSTLELGDSALYLCASSQPGGRGSDTQYFGPGTRLTVL.